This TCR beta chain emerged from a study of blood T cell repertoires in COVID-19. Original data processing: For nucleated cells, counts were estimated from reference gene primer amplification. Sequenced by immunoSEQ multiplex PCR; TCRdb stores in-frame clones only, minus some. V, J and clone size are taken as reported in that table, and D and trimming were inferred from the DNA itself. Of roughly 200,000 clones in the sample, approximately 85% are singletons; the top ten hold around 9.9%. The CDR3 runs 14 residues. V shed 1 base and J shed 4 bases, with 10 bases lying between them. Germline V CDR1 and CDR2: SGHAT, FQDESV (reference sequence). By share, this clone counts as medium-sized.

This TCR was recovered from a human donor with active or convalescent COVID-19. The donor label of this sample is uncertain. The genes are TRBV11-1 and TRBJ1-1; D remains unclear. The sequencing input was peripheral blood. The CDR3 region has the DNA TGTGCCAGCAGCTTAGGGACTAAAGGCACTGAAGCTTTCTTT. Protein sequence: CASSLGTKGTEAFF. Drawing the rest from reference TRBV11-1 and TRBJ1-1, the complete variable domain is EAEVAQSPRYKITEKSQAVAFWCDPISGHATLYWYRQILGQGPELLVQFQDESVVDDSQLPKDRFSAERLKGVDSTLKIQPAELGDSAMYLCASSLGTKGTEAFFGQGTRLTVV.